This T cell receptor beta chain comes out of a study of blood T cell repertoires in COVID-19. The wider study: Samples representing acute and convalescent COVID-19 were sourced from the United States, Italy and Spain.

Participants spanned ages about 18 to 90 years and resided in 24 US areas. Cohorts were assigned according to the clinical history that participants reported. The data were produced by immunoSEQ multiplex PCR, yet TCRdb's version contains in-frame clones alone and is incomplete. The sample holds 200,000 to 250,000 clones; 81% are singletons and the top ten take around 9%. Germline assignment: CDR1 MNHEY and CDR2 SVGAGI. The CDR3 loop spans 14 amino acids. J was trimmed by 6 bases and V by 6 bases; bases with no gene match: 4. This receptor was taken from a woman aged 45-59 years with acute COVID-19. The chain links TRBV6-5 to TRBJ1-6; 8 bases are shared with TRBD1. The sequencing input was PBMCs or T cells enriched from blood (not recorded which). In DNA, the CDR3 is TGTGCCAGCAGGGGGACAGGAACTAATTCACCCCTCCACTTT. This encodes CASRGTGTNSPLHF.